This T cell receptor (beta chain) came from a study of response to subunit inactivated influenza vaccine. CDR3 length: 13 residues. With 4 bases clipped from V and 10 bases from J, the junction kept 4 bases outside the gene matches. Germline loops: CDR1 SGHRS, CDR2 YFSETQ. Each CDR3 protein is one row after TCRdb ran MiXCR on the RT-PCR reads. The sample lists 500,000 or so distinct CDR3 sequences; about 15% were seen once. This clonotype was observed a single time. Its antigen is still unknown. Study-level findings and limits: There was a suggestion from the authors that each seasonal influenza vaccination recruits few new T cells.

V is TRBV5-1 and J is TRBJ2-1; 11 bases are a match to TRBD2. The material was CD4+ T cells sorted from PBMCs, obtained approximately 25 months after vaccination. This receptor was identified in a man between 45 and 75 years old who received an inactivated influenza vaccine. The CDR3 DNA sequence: TGCGCCAGCAGCGGAGGGACTAGCGGAGAGCAGTTCTTC. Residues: CASSGGTSGEQFF.